This T cell receptor (beta chain) was captured by sequencing in a study of graft-versus-host responses after intestinal transplantation (dated by TCRdb to 2020 to 2023). Turning to the overall study: The transplants that recipients got were multivisceral, liver-intestinal, or isolated intestinal. Every recipient was given anti-thymocyte globulin induction, then maintenance tacrolimus and steroids for two to three years. Bulk TCR-beta CDR3 sequencing was used to track graft-versus-host and host-versus-graft alloreactive T cell clones in the graft, circulation and bone marrow after intestinal transplantation. To identify alloreactive clones, pre-transplant mixed lymphocyte reaction products were sequenced and compared with unstimulated pre-transplant donor and recipient T cells. Of the 20 to 25 intestinal transplant recipients enrolled in the cohort, one of whom was a retransplant, 3 patients without pretransplant specimens were excluded. Donor T cell macrochimerism was defined as a peak of at least 4% donor T cells among recipient peripheral blood mononuclear cells. Rather than being sequenced by the commercial service, samples from three later patients were sequenced in-house on an Illumina MiSeq and processed with MiXCR. The paper's findings and limits, for the study overall: Early after transplant, peak levels of circulating GvH clones were found to be associated with declines in HvG clones. Patients with donor T cell macrochimerism had high GvH to HvG T cell clonal ratios in their allografts. The conclusions were limited by the relatively low number and heterogeneity of the intestinal transplant patients. GvH clones were detected in recipient bone marrow, and some of these GvH clones were observed earlier in ileal mucosa or blood, consistent with an intestinal mucosal origin.

The germline V gene sets CDR1 to SGHRS and CDR2 to YFSETQ. The CDR3 contains 19 residues, cysteine and phenylalanine counted. Only the CDR3 part of the read is kept: 57 bases, read in frame from the first base. Compared with germline, V lacks 2 bases and J lacks 2 bases; bases without a gene match: 15. The label giving this sample's time point can be read as: cells obtained before transplantation from donor or recipient. CD3+CD4+ and CD3+CD8+ populations were FACS-sorted from unstimulated pre-transplant donor and recipient cells taken from spleen or lymph nodes. Library preparation employed the immunoSEQ multiplex PCR assay. For most patients, genomic DNA was isolated with the Qiagen DNeasy Blood and Tissue Kit and shipped frozen to Adaptive Biotechnologies for TCR sequencing. High-throughput TCR-beta CDR3 sequencing of genomic DNA from most patients was performed by Adaptive Biotechnologies. Concerning the study's data processing: Adaptive's ImmunoSEQ software was the source of the TCR sequencing data for 18 patients, while a few other patients were processed with MiXCR and VDJtools. To correct CD4 versus CD8 sorting errors, any sequence found in both subsets at a frequency ratio below 5:1 was removed. CDR3 nucleotide sequences shared between donor and recipient were removed because their origin could not be assigned. Alloreactive clones required at least 2-fold expansion over unstimulated cells and minimum CFSE-low frequency of 0.002% (template counts) or 0.001% (read counts). A clone was considered mappable if detected in the sequenced pre-transplant spleen, lymph node, or MLR CFSE-low populations of the donor or recipient. The cumulative frequency of alloreactive clones was calculated as a percentage of all sequences, weighted by copy number. What TCRdb holds here is the immuneACCESS table cut down to in-frame rearrangements. Part of the clones is not present; checked against another copy, under half of the missing clones reflect an unresolved V gene, and the others are unexplained. Clone size and V and J calls were adopted from that table, with D and trimming inferred from the DNA. Present in this sample are about 61,000 clones, around 93% of which were seen just once. 0.35% to 0.45% of the sample rests with the top ten.

With respect to this clone: This receptor's antigen is unknown. No much larger clonotype is one base removed from it; base qualities were not supplied.

The sequence came from a human donor who was the organ donor for an intestinal transplant. Sequenced here: unstimulated CD4+ T cells sorted from spleen or lymph node cells, sampled before transplant. This sequence uses TRBV5-1 and TRBJ2-7; TRBD2 fits 11 bases in the junction. The bases read TGCGCCAGCAGCTTCCTGGGGGAGACTAGCGGGGTGAGGCCCTACGAGCAGTACTTC. It translates as CASSFLGETSGVRPYEQYF.